The present entry profiles one T cell receptor (beta chain) with its context. Libraries were prepared by immunoSEQ multiplex PCR; TCRdb keeps only in-frame clonotypes and omits some of them. The data contain a few hundred thousand clones, 80% to 85% of them singletons. The data stem from a study of blood T cell repertoires in COVID-19. The CDR3 runs 15 residues. Germline CDR1 reads MDHEN; CDR2 reads SYDVKM. V was clipped by 6 bases and J by 3 bases; unmatched bases: 11. Source material: PBMCs or T cells enriched from blood (not recorded which). The gene calls are TRBV28 and TRBJ2-7; 7 bases map to TRBD2. This TCR was sampled from a man aged 50-60 years who had recovered from COVID-19. As DNA, the CDR3 is TGTGCCAGCAGGATAGGGTCGGGGGGTGGCTACGAGCAGTACTTC. The encoded protein is CASRIGSGGGYEQYF.